This T cell receptor (beta chain) was identified during a study of blood T cell repertoires in COVID-19. On the study more broadly: Acute and convalescent COVID-19 specimens originated in the United States, Italy and Spain. From T cells, B-cell-depleted T cells, or PBMCs came the material, which was cDNA or gDNA.

In the original workflow: Counts of nucleated cells, estimated from reference gene primer amplification, were obtained. Sequencing was performed with immunoSEQ multiplex PCR; in TCRdb, only in-frame clones are kept and a portion is missing. V and J calls and clone size are given by that table; D and trimming were obtained from the DNA. Among 150,000 to 250,000 clones, roughly four fifths were seen once, and the ten largest hold about 11%. The germline V gene encodes CDR1 MNHEY and CDR2 SVGEGT. There are 15 residues in the CDR3. Trimming took 2 bases from V and 3 from J, leaving 10 bases between them. Participant-reported clinical history was the basis for cohort assignment.

The chain carries TRBV6-2 or TRBV6-3 and TRBJ2-2; D gene unclear. The clonotype originates from a middle-aged man who had recovered from COVID-19. The sequencing input was PBMCs or T cells enriched from blood (not recorded which). The CDR3 coding sequence is TGTGCCAGCAGTTACCCTCTAGAGCACACCGGGGAGCTGTTTTTT. This gives the protein CASSYPLEHTGELFF.